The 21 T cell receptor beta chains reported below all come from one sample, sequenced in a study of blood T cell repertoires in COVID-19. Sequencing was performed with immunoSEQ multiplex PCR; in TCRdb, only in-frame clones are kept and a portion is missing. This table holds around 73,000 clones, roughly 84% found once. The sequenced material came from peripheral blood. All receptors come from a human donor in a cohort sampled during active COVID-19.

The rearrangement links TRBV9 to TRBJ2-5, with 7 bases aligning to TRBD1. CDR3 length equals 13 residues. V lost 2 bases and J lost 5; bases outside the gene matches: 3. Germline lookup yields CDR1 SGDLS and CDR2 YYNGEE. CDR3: CASSVRGWETQYF. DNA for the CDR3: TGTGCCAGCAGCGTCAGGGGGTGGGAGACCCAGTACTTC.

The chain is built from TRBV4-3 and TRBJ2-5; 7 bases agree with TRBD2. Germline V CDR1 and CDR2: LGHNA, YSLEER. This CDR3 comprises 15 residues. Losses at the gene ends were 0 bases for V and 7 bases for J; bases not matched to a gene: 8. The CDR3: CASSQDTNGEGTQYF. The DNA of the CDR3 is TGCGCCAGCAGCCAAGATACTAACGGGGAGGGGACCCAGTACTTC.

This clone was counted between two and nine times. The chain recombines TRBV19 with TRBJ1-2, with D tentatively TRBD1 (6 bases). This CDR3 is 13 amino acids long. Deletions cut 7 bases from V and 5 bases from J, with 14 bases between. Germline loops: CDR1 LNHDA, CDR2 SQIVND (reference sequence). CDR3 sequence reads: CASTETGSYGYTF. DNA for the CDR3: TGTGCCAGTACCGAGACAGGATCTTATGGCTACACCTTC.

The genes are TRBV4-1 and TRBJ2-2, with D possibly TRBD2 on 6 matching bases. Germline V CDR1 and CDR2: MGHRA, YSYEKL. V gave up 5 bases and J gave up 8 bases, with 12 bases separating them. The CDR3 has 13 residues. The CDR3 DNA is TGCGCCAGCAGCGGAGGCGGGGCTGGGGAGCTGTTTTTT. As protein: CASSGGGAGELFF.

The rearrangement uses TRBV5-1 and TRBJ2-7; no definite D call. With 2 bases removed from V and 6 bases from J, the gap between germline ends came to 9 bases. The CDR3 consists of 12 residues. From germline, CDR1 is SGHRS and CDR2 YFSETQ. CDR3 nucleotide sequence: TGCGCCAGCAGCTTAACCGCGCCCGAGCAGTACTTC. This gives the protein CASSLTAPEQYF.

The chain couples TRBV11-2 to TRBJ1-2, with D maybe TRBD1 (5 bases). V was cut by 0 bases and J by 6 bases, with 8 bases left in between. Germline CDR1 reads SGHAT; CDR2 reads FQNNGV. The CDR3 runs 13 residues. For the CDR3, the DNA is TGTGCCAGCAGCTTAGAGGGGCCGAATGGCTACACCTTC. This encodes CASSLEGPNGYTF.

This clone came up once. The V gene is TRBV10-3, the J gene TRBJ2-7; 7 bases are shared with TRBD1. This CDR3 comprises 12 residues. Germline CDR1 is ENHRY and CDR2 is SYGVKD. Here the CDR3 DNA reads TGTGCTTCGACAGGGCCCACCTACGAGCAGTACTTC. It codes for CASTGPTYEQYF.

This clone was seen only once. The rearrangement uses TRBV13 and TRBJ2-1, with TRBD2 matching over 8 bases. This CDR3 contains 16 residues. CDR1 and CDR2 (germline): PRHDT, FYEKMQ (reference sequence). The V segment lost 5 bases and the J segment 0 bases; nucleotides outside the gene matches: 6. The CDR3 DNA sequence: TGTGCCAGCAGCCACCCGGGGGGGAGCTCCTACAATGAGCAGTTCTTC. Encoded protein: CASSHPGGSSYNEQFF.

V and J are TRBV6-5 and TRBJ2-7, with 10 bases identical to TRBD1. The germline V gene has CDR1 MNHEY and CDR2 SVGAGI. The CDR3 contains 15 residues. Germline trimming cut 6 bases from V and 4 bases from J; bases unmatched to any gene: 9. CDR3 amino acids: CASSPLGTGAYEQYF. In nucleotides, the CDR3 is TGTGCCAGCAGCCCCCTAGGGACAGGGGCATACGAGCAGTACTTC.

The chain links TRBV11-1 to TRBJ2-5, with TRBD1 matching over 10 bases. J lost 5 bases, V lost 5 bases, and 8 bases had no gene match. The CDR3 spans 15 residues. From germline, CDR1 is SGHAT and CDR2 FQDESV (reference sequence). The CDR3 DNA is TGTGCCAGCAGCACAAGGACAGGGGGAAGGGAGACCCAGTACTTC. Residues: CASSTRTGGRETQYF.

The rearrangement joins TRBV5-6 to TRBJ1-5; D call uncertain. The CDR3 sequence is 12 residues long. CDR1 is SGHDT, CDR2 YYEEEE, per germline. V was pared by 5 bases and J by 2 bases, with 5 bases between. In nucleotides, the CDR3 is TGTGCCAGCAGTATAGGCAATCAGCCCCAGCATTTT. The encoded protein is CASSIGNQPQHF. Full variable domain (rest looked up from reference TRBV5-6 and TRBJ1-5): DAGVTQSPTHLIKTRGQQVTLRCSPKSGHDTVSWYQQALGQGPQFIFQYYEEEERQRGNFPDRFSGHQFPNYSSELNVNALLLGDSALYLCASSIGNQPQHFGDGTRLSIL.

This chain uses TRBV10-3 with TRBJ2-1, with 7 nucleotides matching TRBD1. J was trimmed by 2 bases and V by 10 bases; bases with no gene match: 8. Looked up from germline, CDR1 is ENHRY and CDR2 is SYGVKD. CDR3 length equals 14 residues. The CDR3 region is CATFEGATYNEQFF. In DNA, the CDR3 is TGTGCCACCTTCGAGGGGGCCACCTACAATGAGCAGTTCTTC.

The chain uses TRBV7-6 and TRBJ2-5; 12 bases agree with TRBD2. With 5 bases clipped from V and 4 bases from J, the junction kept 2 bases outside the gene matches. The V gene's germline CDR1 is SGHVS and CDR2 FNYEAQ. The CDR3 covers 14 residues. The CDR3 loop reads CASSPSGGGETQYF. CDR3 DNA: TGTGCCAGCAGCCCTAGCGGGGGGGGAGAGACCCAGTACTTC. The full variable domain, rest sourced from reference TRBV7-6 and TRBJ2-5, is GAGVSQSPRYKVTKRGQDVALRCDPISGHVSLYWYRQALGQGPEFLTYFNYEAQQDKSGLPNDRFSAERPEGSISTLTIQRTEQRDSAMYRCASSPSGGGETQYFGPGTRLLVL.

The chain's CDR3 is CASSYSRGEAFF. The CDR3 bases are TGTGCCAGCAGTTACTCGAGGGGGGAAGCTTTCTTT. The chain uses TRBV6-5 and TRBJ1-1, with a tentative D call TRBD1 (6 bases). The V gene's germline CDR1 is MNHEY and CDR2 SVGAGI. The germline V and J ends were trimmed by 0 bases and 8 bases, with 7 bases remaining between them. This CDR3 has 12 residues.

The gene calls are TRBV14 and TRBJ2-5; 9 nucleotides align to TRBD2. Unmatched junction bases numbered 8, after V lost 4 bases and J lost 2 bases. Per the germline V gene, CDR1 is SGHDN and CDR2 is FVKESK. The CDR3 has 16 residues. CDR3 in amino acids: CASSPRAGGLQETQYF. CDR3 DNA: TGTGCCAGCAGCCCCCGAGCGGGGGGCCTACAAGAGACCCAGTACTTC.

The chain's CDR3 is CAISESYRLAGALGTGELFF. In nucleotides, the CDR3 is TGTGCCATCAGTGAGTCCTATCGGCTAGCGGGGGCTTTGGGCACCGGGGAGCTGTTTTTT. This chain connects TRBV10-3 to TRBJ2-2; 10 bases agree with TRBD2. The CDR3 has 20 residues. Germline V CDR1 and CDR2: ENHRY, SYGVKD. J gave up 4 bases and V 0 bases, and 14 bases lay outside the gene matches.

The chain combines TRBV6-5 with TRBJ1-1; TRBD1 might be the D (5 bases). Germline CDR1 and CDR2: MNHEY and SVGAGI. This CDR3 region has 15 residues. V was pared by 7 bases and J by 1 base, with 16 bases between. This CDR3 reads CASTARRQGNTEAFF. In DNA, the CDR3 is TGTGCCAGCACCGCCCGAAGGCAGGGGAACACTGAAGCTTTCTTT.

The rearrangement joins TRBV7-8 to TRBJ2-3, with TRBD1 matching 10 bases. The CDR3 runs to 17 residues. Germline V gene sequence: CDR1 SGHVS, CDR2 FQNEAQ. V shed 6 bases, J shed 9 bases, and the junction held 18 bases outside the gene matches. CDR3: CASRGLRDRGSQGTQYF. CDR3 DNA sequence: TGTGCCAGCAGGGGCCTCCGGGACAGGGGCTCCCAGGGGACGCAGTATTTT.

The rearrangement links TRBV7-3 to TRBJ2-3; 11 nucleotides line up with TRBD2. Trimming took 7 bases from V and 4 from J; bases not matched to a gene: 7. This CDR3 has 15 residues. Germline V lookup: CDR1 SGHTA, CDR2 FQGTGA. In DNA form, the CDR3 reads TGTGCCAGCAACAATAGCGGGGGGGCCCCAGATACGCAGTATTTT. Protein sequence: CASNNSGGAPDTQYF.

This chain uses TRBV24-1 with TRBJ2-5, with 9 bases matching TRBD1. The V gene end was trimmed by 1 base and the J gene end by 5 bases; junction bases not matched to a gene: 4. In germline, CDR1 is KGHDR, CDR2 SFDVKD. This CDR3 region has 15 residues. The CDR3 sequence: CATSDFRQGGETQYF. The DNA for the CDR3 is TGTGCCACCAGTGATTTCAGACAGGGGGGGGAGACCCAGTACTTC.

Here the CDR3 DNA reads TGTGCCAGCAGTCGACGGGATCGTAGTGAGCAGTTCTTC. It yields the protein CASSRRDRSEQFF. The chain joins TRBV7-2 to TRBJ2-1; possible D gene TRBD2, 5 bases. Germline V gene sequence: CDR1 SGHTA, CDR2 FQGNSA. CDR3 length: 13 amino acids. V lost 6 bases to trimming and J lost 9 bases, with 15 bases between them.